Reported below is one TCR beta chain. The sample comes from a study of blood T cell repertoires in COVID-19. Across the whole study: PBMCs, B-cell-depleted T cells, or T cells were the source of the cDNA or gDNA that made up the material.

Sequencing was performed with immunoSEQ multiplex PCR; in TCRdb, only in-frame clones are kept and a portion is missing. Found here are over 55,000 clones, roughly 85% of them singletons; the top ten hold roughly 18%. After removal of 3 bases from V and 2 bases from J, the junction contained 4 bases not matched to a gene. This CDR3 has 15 residues. Germline assignment: CDR1 SGHTA and CDR2 FQGNSA. The sequencing input was peripheral blood. The V and J genes are TRBV7-2 and TRBJ2-1; 7 bases align to TRBD2. This TCR was recovered from a woman over 75 with acute or convalescent COVID-19. Here the CDR3 DNA reads TGTGCCAGCAGCTTTGGCGGGAGTACCTACAATGAGCAGTTCTTC. Protein sequence: CASSFGGSTYNEQFF.